This T cell receptor (beta chain) was profiled in a study of blood T cell repertoires in COVID-19. The authors' processing: Estimation of nucleated cell counts was performed using reference gene primer amplification. Method: immunoSEQ multiplex PCR; TCRdb's copy keeps in-frame clones and lacks some. V and J calls plus clone size are reproduced from that table; the DNA served to infer D and trimming. The sample contains about 73,000 clones, around 80% of which appear only once. This clone was seen only a few times. The germline V gene encodes CDR1 SGHKS and CDR2 YYEKEE (reference sequence). The CDR3 is 15 amino acids. Trimming removed 0 bases from V and 0 bases from J; junction bases left unmatched: 2.

The chain joins TRBV5-5 to TRBJ1-2, with 7 bases fitting TRBD1. Material for sequencing was peripheral blood. The origin of this receptor is a man between 50 and 59 years old with active COVID-19. The DNA of the CDR3 is TGTGCCAGCAGCTTGGGGGGACAGACTAACTATGGCTACACCTTC. Translated: CASSLGGQTNYGYTF.